This record concerns one T cell receptor beta chain sequence. Unmatched junction bases numbered 8, after V lost 3 bases and J lost 3 bases. There are 16 residues in the CDR3. Germline CDR1 reads SGHNT; CDR2 reads YYREEE (reference sequence). Stated time point: time of PML onset. These data come from a study of multiple sclerosis patients with progressive multifocal leukoencephalopathy. Some clones are missing from TCRdb's copy, which holds only in-frame ones; the method was immunoSEQ multiplex PCR. The sample records approximately 27,000 clones, 85% being singletons. Sequencing was performed on PBMCs, taken from a patient treated with natalizumab. V and J are TRBV5-4 and TRBJ1-3, with TRBD1 identical over 8 bases. The origin of this receptor is a woman in her twenties or thirties with progressive multifocal leukoencephalopathy. CDR3 coding DNA: TGTGCCAGCAGCTCCCCGGCAGGGGGCAGTGGAAACACCATATATTTT. It encodes CASSSPAGGSGNTIYF.